These T cell receptor beta chains were read from a single sample in a study of technical replicates of blood from four donors. Sequenced by immunoSEQ multiplex PCR; TCRdb stores in-frame clones only, minus some. The repertoire holds roughly 68,000 clones, with under 98% as singletons. Sequencing was carried out using T cells isolated from PBMCs. All receptors come from a human donor in good health. The CDR3 runs from the conserved cysteine through the conserved F or W. Fields, in order: J gene, V gene, D gene, clone size, CDR3 protein. The D gene is left open where the match is weak. Rows may omit the clone size; those that give it use once, few, many or a size class.

J gene: TRBJ2-7
V gene: TRBV19
D gene: TRBD2
clone size: .
CDR3 protein: CASSISGGPYEQYF

J gene: TRBJ1-1
V gene: TRBV5-1
D gene: .
clone size: .
CDR3 protein: CASSLEQDEAFF

J gene: TRBJ2-7
V gene: TRBV10-3
D gene: TRBD1
clone size: .
CDR3 protein: CAISADRGSYEQYF

J gene: TRBJ2-3
V gene: TRBV6-1
D gene: .
clone size: .
CDR3 protein: CASSEASKPDTQYF

J gene: TRBJ2-2
V gene: TRBV7-9
D gene: .
clone size: .
CDR3 protein: CASSYLIGELFF

J gene: TRBJ1-1
V gene: TRBV5-4
D gene: TRBD1
clone size: .
CDR3 protein: CASSLGRDRDSTEAFF

J gene: TRBJ2-5
V gene: TRBV5-4
D gene: .
clone size: .
CDR3 protein: CASSGSPGYQETQYF

J gene: TRBJ1-1
V gene: TRBV7-3
D gene: .
clone size: .
CDR3 protein: CASSLMDTSEAFF

J gene: TRBJ1-1
V gene: TRBV10-2
D gene: .
clone size: once
CDR3 protein: CASSAGYTEAFF

J gene: TRBJ2-7
V gene: TRBV9
D gene: .
clone size: .
CDR3 protein: CASSVGHRDEQYF

J gene: TRBJ1-4
V gene: TRBV27
D gene: .
clone size: .
CDR3 protein: CAAGLGRGEKLFF

J gene: TRBJ2-2
V gene: TRBV7-2
D gene: .
clone size: .
CDR3 protein: CASSRAGKSNTGELFF

J gene: TRBJ1-2
V gene: TRBV6-1
D gene: .
clone size: .
CDR3 protein: CASSVTGNYGYTF

J gene: TRBJ1-5
V gene: TRBV6-1
D gene: .
clone size: .
CDR3 protein: CASSADGISNQPQHF

J gene: TRBJ2-7
V gene: TRBV5-1
D gene: .
clone size: .
CDR3 protein: CASSLPTASYEQYF

J gene: TRBJ2-3
V gene: TRBV5-1
D gene: .
clone size: once
CDR3 protein: CASSFSVDTQYF

J gene: TRBJ1-5
V gene: TRBV30
D gene: .
clone size: .
CDR3 protein: CAWSVSGGGQPQHF

J gene: TRBJ2-7
V gene: TRBV14
D gene: .
clone size: .
CDR3 protein: CASSQYSGEYEQYF

J gene: TRBJ2-7
V gene: TRBV30
D gene: TRBD2
clone size: .
CDR3 protein: CAWSVRLAGDYEQYF

J gene: TRBJ2-7
V gene: TRBV10-1
D gene: TRBD2
clone size: once
CDR3 protein: CASSESGGGPYEQYF

J gene: TRBJ2-7
V gene: TRBV19
D gene: TRBD2
clone size: .
CDR3 protein: CASTPGLAGLSSYEQYF

J gene: TRBJ2-3
V gene: TRBV28
D gene: .
clone size: .
CDR3 protein: CASSYDRNSINADTQYF

J gene: TRBJ2-2
V gene: TRBV5-1
D gene: .
clone size: .
CDR3 protein: CASSLQLNTGELFF

J gene: TRBJ1-2
V gene: TRBV15
D gene: .
clone size: .
CDR3 protein: CATSRDEAREDYGYTF

J gene: TRBJ1-2
V gene: TRBV27
D gene: TRBD1
clone size: .
CDR3 protein: CASSKTGTGDYGYTF

J gene: TRBJ2-4
V gene: TRBV6-1
D gene: .
clone size: .
CDR3 protein: CASRVGSVNDIQYF

J gene: TRBJ2-7
V gene: TRBV20-1
D gene: .
clone size: .
CDR3 protein: CSASNRYEQYF

J gene: TRBJ1-1
V gene: TRBV7-8
D gene: TRBD1
clone size: .
CDR3 protein: CASSSRTGSLSTEAFF

J gene: TRBJ2-1
V gene: TRBV7-8
D gene: TRBD2
clone size: .
CDR3 protein: CASSLVGTSGSYNEQFF

J gene: TRBJ1-1
V gene: TRBV10-3
D gene: TRBD1
clone size: .
CDR3 protein: CAISESGQGETEAFF

J gene: TRBJ1-1
V gene: TRBV10-1
D gene: .
clone size: .
CDR3 protein: CASSAGSKEAFF

J gene: TRBJ2-7
V gene: TRBV5-4
D gene: TRBD2
clone size: .
CDR3 protein: CASSFLAGNYEQYF

J gene: TRBJ1-5
V gene: TRBV28
D gene: .
clone size: .
CDR3 protein: CASNPTDRYNQPQHF

J gene: TRBJ2-1
V gene: TRBV9
D gene: .
clone size: .
CDR3 protein: CASRPGAGSYNEQFF

J gene: TRBJ1-1
V gene: TRBV5-6
D gene: .
clone size: few
CDR3 protein: CASSPYLGHTNTEAFF

J gene: TRBJ1-2
V gene: TRBV7-9
D gene: TRBD1
clone size: .
CDR3 protein: CASSLVSGRGPPYYGYTF

J gene: TRBJ1-2
V gene: TRBV29-1
D gene: TRBD1
clone size: once
CDR3 protein: CSARTGSDYGYTF

J gene: TRBJ1-5
V gene: TRBV5-1
D gene: .
clone size: once
CDR3 protein: CASSRLPGGNQPQHF

J gene: TRBJ2-3
V gene: TRBV5-1
D gene: TRBD2
clone size: once
CDR3 protein: CASRLLGSGEDTQYF

J gene: TRBJ2-5
V gene: TRBV4-1
D gene: TRBD2
clone size: .
CDR3 protein: CASSHHSGRTQETQYF

J gene: TRBJ2-7
V gene: TRBV7-7
D gene: TRBD1
clone size: few
CDR3 protein: CASSHKSAPGQGLYEQYF

J gene: TRBJ2-1
V gene: TRBV5-4
D gene: TRBD2
clone size: once
CDR3 protein: CASSTSGRLLNEQFF

J gene: TRBJ2-3
V gene: TRBV6-5
D gene: TRBD1
clone size: once
CDR3 protein: CASSSDRVDTDTQYF

J gene: TRBJ1-1
V gene: TRBV6-5
D gene: .
clone size: .
CDR3 protein: CASSPENNTEAFF

J gene: TRBJ2-5
V gene: TRBV5-8
D gene: .
clone size: .
CDR3 protein: CASSRRGPETQYF

J gene: TRBJ2-7
V gene: TRBV27
D gene: .
clone size: few
CDR3 protein: CASSSFDEQYF

J gene: TRBJ1-1
V gene: TRBV19
D gene: .
clone size: .
CDR3 protein: CASSIRVETDEAFF

J gene: TRBJ2-5
V gene: TRBV7-9
D gene: TRBD1
clone size: .
CDR3 protein: CASSPRDRDQETQYF

J gene: TRBJ1-2
V gene: TRBV27
D gene: TRBD1
clone size: .
CDR3 protein: CASSLSLGGSTF

J gene: TRBJ2-6
V gene: TRBV19
D gene: TRBD2
clone size: .
CDR3 protein: CASSLYRPSGRSGANVLTF

J gene: TRBJ1-2
V gene: TRBV19
D gene: .
clone size: .
CDR3 protein: CASSNIYGVGYTF

J gene: TRBJ1-1
V gene: TRBV7-8
D gene: .
clone size: .
CDR3 protein: CASSLAGGANKAFF